This T cell receptor beta chain was identified in a study of blood T cell repertoires in COVID-19. About the study: Acute and convalescent COVID-19 samples came from the United States, Italy and Spain.

Per the authors' pipeline: The authors estimated nucleated cell counts from reference gene primer amplification. The method was immunoSEQ multiplex PCR; TCRdb's version includes in-frame clones alone and lacks a portion of them. The DNA was the basis for D and trimming; V, J and clone size are from that table. The repertoire holds around 190,000 clones, with 80% to 85% as singletons. Trimming removed 8 bases at V and 8 bases at J, with 15 bases between. Germline values: CDR1 MDHEN, CDR2 SYDVKM. This CDR3 is 13 amino acids long. The V and J genes are TRBV28 and TRBJ1-4; a possible D gene is TRBD1 (6 bases). The sequence derives from a woman between 65 and 79 years old with COVID-19, enrolled during active disease. The material sequenced was peripheral blood. The CDR3 DNA is TGTGCCAGCCGTCGGACAGTAAACGAAAAACTGTTTTTT. Its translation: CASRRTVNEKLFF.